The text below deals with one TCR beta chain. Its target is unknown. A read error may account for a junction end that differs from germline. Germline V CDR1 and CDR2: SNHLY, FYNNEI. The CDR3 has 15 residues. The data were obtained in a study of CD8+CD57+ T cells in acquired aplastic anemia. Study-wide points: Approximately 28 CD8+ CDR3 sequences were shared between patients and controls.

Genomic DNA constituted the template upon which TCR beta VDJ and CDR3 profiling was performed. One entry per CDR3 protein results from TCRdb running MiXCR on the reads. The data contain some 290,000 distinct CDR3 sequences, around three fifths of them seen just once; the ten biggest clones take up 6.5% to 10%. The V and J genes are TRBV2 and TRBJ2-7, with 10 bases aligning to TRBD1. The J call may be incorrect, as the DNA end agrees better with TRBJ2-5. This TCR was recovered from a human donor with severe aplastic anemia or a healthy control (not recorded which). The specimen was sorted CD4+, CD8+, or CD8+CD57+ T cells (not recorded which) from PBMCs. The CDR3 sequence is CATSGSGTGEETQYF. The DNA for the CDR3 is TGTGCCACCAGTGGCTCAGGGACAGGGGAAGAGACCCAGTACTTC.